This record looks at one T cell receptor (beta chain) sequence and its context. Clones were sequenced by immunoSEQ multiplex PCR, and TCRdb holds only the in-frame ones, with some missing. The table includes about 81,000 clones, 70% to 85% detected once. CDR3 size: 13 residues. The V gene lost 2 bases and the J gene lost 5 bases, with 7 bases spanning the gap. Looked up from germline, CDR1 is SGDLS and CDR2 is YYNGEE. This specimen comes from a study of blood T cell repertoires in COVID-19. Looking at the study overall: PBMCs, B-cell-depleted T cells, or T cells provided the cDNA or gDNA that made up the material.

The sample consisted of peripheral blood. This clonotype originated in a human donor in a cohort sampled during active COVID-19. The rearrangement joins TRBV9 to TRBJ2-2, with D perhaps matching TRBD2 (6 bases). The CDR3 spells CASSVGLTGELFF. The CDR3 coding sequence is TGTGCCAGCAGCGTCGGACTAACCGGGGAGCTGTTTTTT.